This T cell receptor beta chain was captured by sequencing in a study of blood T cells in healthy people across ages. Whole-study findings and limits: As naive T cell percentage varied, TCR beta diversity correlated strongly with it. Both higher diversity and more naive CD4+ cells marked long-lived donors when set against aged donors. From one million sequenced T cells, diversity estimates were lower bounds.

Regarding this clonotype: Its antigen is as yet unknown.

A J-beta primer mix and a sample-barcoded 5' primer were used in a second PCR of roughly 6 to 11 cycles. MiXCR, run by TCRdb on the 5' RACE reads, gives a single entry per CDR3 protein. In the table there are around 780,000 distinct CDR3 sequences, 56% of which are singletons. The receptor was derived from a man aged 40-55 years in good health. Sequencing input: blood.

The CDR3 sequence: CSAIDNEQFF. CDR3 bases: TGCAGCGCAATCGACAATGAGCAGTTCTTC. The chain is built from TRBV29-1 and TRBJ2-1, with D unresolved. This CDR3 is built from 10 residues. Trimming removed 7 bases at V and 5 bases at J, with 6 bases between. Per germline, CDR1 SQVTM and CDR2 ANQGSEA.